This entry lists 2 T cell receptor beta chains sequenced from one sample in a study of CD8+CD57+ T cells in acquired aplastic anemia. The template used for profiling TCR beta VDJ and CDR3 was genomic DNA. A single record per CDR3 protein comes from TCRdb applying MiXCR to the reads. The table lists 400,000 to 600,000 distinct CDR3 sequences, around 30% of them singletons. Those patients picked for sequencing had displayed CD8+CD57+ cell expansion on flow cytometry. The sequencing sample was made of sorted CD4+, CD8+, or CD8+CD57+ T cells (not recorded which) from PBMCs. Source of these receptors: a human donor with aplastic anemia.

The rearrangement joins TRBV15 to TRBJ1-4, with D tentatively TRBD1 (6 bases). The CDR3 consists of 14 residues. Germline-derived CDR1 and CDR2 are LNHNV and YYDKDF (reference sequence). V dropped 2 bases and J dropped 8 bases, with 12 bases sitting between them. The CDR3 coding sequence is TGTGCCACCAGCAGAACAGGGACGGGCGAAAAACTGTTTTTT. Translation gives CATSRTGTGEKLFF.

This sequence joins TRBV5-1 and TRBJ2-7; D call uncertain. V lost 2 bases, J lost 3 bases, and 12 bases lay in between. The CDR3 contains 14 residues. CDR1 is SGHRS, CDR2 YFSETQ, per germline. The DNA for the CDR3 is TGCGCCAGCAGCTTAGTAAACGGATACTACGAGCAGTACTTC. This gives the protein CASSLVNGYYEQYF.